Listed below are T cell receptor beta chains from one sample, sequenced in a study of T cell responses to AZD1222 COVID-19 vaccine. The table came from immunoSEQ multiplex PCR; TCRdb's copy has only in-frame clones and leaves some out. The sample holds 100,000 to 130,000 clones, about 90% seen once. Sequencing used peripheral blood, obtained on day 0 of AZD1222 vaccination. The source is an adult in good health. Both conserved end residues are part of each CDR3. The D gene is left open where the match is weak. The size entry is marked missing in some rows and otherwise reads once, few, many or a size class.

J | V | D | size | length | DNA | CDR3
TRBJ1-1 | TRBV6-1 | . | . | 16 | TGTGCCTGCTGTGAAGCGCCGGGGGATGGGGGCACTGAAGCTTTCTTT | CACCEAPGDGGTEAFF
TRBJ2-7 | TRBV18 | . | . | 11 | TGTGCCAGCTCAGCGGTCCGCGAGCAGTACTTC | CASSAVREQYF
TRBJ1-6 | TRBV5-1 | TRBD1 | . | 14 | TGCGCCAGCCCCCTAGGGGACAGTAATTCACCCCTCCACTTT | CASPLGDSNSPLHF
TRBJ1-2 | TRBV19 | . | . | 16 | TGTGCCAGTAGTTCCCCGAAAGACAGGCTAGGAGATGGCTACACCTTC | CASSSPKDRLGDGYTF
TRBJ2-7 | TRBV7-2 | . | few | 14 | TGTGCCAGCAGCTCGTTGGACAGAGAGGGGGAGCAGTACTTC | CASSSLDREGEQYF
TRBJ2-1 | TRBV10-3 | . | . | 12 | TGTGCCATCAGTGAATATGGTTTGGAGCAGTTCTTC | CAISEYGLEQFF
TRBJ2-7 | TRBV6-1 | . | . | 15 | TGTGCCAGCAGTGAAGGGGCAGGGGCCCCCTACGAGCAGTACTTC | CASSEGAGAPYEQYF
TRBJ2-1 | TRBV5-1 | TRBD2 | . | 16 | TGCGCCAGCAGCTTGACGGGCGGGAGTGTGCGCAATGAGCAGTTCTTC | CASSLTGGSVRNEQFF
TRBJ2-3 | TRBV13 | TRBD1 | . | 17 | TGTGCCAGCAGCTTAGGGGCCGGGACAGTGGTATCAGATACGCAGTATTTT | CASSLGAGTVVSDTQYF
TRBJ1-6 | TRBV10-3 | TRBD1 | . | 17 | TGTGCCATCAGTCCCCCGGGACAGACGAAAGGAGGTTCACCCCTCCACTTT | CAISPPGQTKGGSPLHF
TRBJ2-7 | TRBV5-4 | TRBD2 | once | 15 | TGTGCCAGCAGCCCGGGAGGAGGTTCTAGCTACGAGCAGTACTTC | CASSPGGGSSYEQYF
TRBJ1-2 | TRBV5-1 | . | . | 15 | TGCGCCAGCACATACTCCTGGGGAACTAACTATGGCTACACCTTC | CASTYSWGTNYGYTF
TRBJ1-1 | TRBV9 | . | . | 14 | TGTGCCAGCAGCGTAGCCAATCCGGGGGATGAAGCTTTCTTT | CASSVANPGDEAFF
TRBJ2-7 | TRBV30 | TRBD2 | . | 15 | TGTGCCTGGAGGGCCGTCAGACTAGCTGGCTACGAGCAGTACTTC | CAWRAVRLAGYEQYF
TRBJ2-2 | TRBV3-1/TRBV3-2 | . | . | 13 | TGTGCCAGCAGCCTGGGACTCACCGGGGAGCTGTTTTTT | CASSLGLTGELFF
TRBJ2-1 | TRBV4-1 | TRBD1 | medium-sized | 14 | TGCGCCAGCAGCCCTGGACAGGGACTCAATGAGCAGTTCTTC | CASSPGQGLNEQFF
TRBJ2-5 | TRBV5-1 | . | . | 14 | TGCGCCAGCAGGCCACCCAGGGAACTAGAGACCCAGTACTTC | CASRPPRELETQYF
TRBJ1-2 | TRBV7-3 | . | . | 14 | TGTGCCAGCAGCCCAACTGGTAGTACGGATGGCTACACCTTC | CASSPTGSTDGYTF
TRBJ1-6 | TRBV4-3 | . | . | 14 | TGCGCCAGCAGCCAAGATCAGTCAGGTTCACCCCTCCACTTT | CASSQDQSGSPLHF
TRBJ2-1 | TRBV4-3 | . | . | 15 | TGCGCCAGCAGCCAACCCACACGAAACTACAATGAGCAGTTCTTC | CASSQPTRNYNEQFF
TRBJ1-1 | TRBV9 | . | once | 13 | TGTGCCAGCAGCGGACGGATGGGAACTGAAGCTTTCTTT | CASSGRMGTEAFF
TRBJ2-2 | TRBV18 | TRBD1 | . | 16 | TGTGCCAGCTCACAAGAAGGGACAGCGAACACCGGGGAGCTGTTTTTT | CASSQEGTANTGELFF
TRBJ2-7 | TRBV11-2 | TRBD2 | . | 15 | TGTGCCAGCAGTTCGCCACTAGCGGGGGGGCCCGAGCAGTACTTC | CASSSPLAGGPEQYF